This record covers a single T cell receptor beta chain. What it binds is unknown. The PCR was carried out with 60 Vbeta primers and 13 Jbeta primers. Measured with immunoSEQ multiplex PCR; TCRdb has only the in-frame clones, and not every one. The repertoire holds 90,000 to 110,000 clones, with approximately 71% as singletons. The V and J ends lost 6 bases and 5 bases, in that order; junction bases with no gene match: 11. Germline values: CDR1 SNHLY, CDR2 FYNNEI. This CDR3 contains 16 residues. The record originates from a study of cytomegalovirus exposure and HLA in healthy donors. Turning to the study itself: Ancestry clustering placed more than 65% of more than 350 genotyped donors in the Caucasian-associated cluster. Notes on the study in general: Cytomegalovirus association was listed for about 160 TCR beta chains.

V is TRBV2 and J is TRBJ1-4; 8 positions agree with TRBD1. Sequenced: PBMCs. The sequence was collected from a woman in her seventies in good health and CMV-seropositive. CDR3 sequence: CASRSGRGPPNEKLFF. CDR3 DNA: TGTGCCAGCAGAAGTGGCAGGGGGCCTCCAAATGAAAAACTGTTTTTT.